This TCR beta chain was sequenced for a study of Ad26.COV2.S vaccination and SARS-CoV-2 variants. Study outcomes and limitations: A substantial breadth of spike-specific CD8+ and CD4+ T cell responses after vaccination has been reported. Compared with placebo recipients, vaccine recipients had higher spike-specific TCR breadth. Vaccinated and placebo-treated recipients had similar non-spike TCR breadth.

The assay was immunoSEQ multiplex PCR, and TCRdb's table has in-frame clones only and misses some. The table lists approximately 400,000 clones, approximately 85% of them singletons, with 2.5% to 3.5% in the top ten. Worth noting for this clone: Its antigen is currently unknown.

Treatment described: around 19 received Ad26.COV2.S at low or high dose, single or two shots; 5 received placebo; per-sample allocation not given. Specimens were obtained on day 63 following the first vaccine or placebo injection. What was given as vaccine was an Ad26 vector encoding Wuhan-strain SARS-CoV-2 spike. Per the germline V gene, CDR1 is SGHAT and CDR2 is FQNNGV. The CDR3 is made up of 12 amino acids. Trimming cost V 0 bases and J 15 bases, with 12 bases left between them. Specimen: peripheral blood, collected in a trial of Ad26.COV2.S vaccine versus placebo. V usage is TRBV11-2 and J usage is TRBJ2-1; D remains unclear. The source is a person between 18 and 60 years old who received the Ad26.COV2.S COVID-19 vaccine or a placebo. The CDR3 nucleotides are TGTGCCAGCAGCTTAGATCTGGTCCCCCGGTTCTTC. Protein product: CASSLDLVPRFF.